What follows is one T cell receptor beta chain and its context. This sample was included in a study of blood T cell repertoires in COVID-19. Per germline, CDR1 MNHEY and CDR2 SVGAGI. CDR3 length: 14 amino acids. The ends were cut back, 0 bases at V and 4 bases at J, with 9 bases in the middle. Authors' analysis steps: From reference gene primer amplification, estimates of nucleated cell counts were derived. Measured with immunoSEQ multiplex PCR; TCRdb has only the in-frame clones, and not every one. Clone size and the V and J calls come from that table; the DNA yielded D and trimming. Of roughly 180,000 clones listed, 75% to 90% are singletons.

The chain links TRBV6-5 to TRBJ1-1; D may be TRBD1 (6 bases). The source is a woman aged 60-75 years with acute or convalescent COVID-19. Material for sequencing was peripheral blood. This CDR3 reads CASSYSRGATEAFF. DNA of the CDR3: TGTGCCAGCAGTTACTCCCGGGGGGCCACTGAAGCTTTCTTT.